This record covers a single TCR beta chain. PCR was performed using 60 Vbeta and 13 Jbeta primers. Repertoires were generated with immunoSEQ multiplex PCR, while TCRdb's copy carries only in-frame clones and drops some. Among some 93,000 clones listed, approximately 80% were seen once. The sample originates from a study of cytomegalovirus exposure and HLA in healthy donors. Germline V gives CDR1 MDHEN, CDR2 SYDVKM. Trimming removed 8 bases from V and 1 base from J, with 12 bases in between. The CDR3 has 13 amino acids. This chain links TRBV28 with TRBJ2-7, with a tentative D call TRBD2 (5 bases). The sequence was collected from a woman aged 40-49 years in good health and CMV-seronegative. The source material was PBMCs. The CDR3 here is CASSRGPSYEQYF. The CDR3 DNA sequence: TGTGCCAGCTCTCGGGGTCCTTCCTACGAGCAGTACTTC.